The 20 T cell receptor beta chains listed next were all sequenced from one sample in a study of T cell repertoires in cytomegalovirus infection. What these receptors recognize is not known. TCRdb processed the reads anew with MiXCR; each CDR3 protein has one entry. The data show a few hundred thousand distinct CDR3 sequences, with approximately 40% seen just once and just under 45% held by the top ten. The sequencing here drew on cultured PBMCs, taken from culture after CMV antigen stimulation. These receptor sequences come from a human donor in good health (CMV status not recorded). Some clones in this sample may be carry-over from other donors' samples.

CDR3 coding DNA: TGCGCCAGCAGCCCTCTTGGGAGGACTAGCGGGAGGGCCGGCACCGGGGAGCTGTTTTTT. The encoded protein is CASSPLGRTSGRAGTGELFF. The V and J genes are TRBV4-1 and TRBJ2-2, with 15 bases fitting TRBD2. The CDR3 spans 20 residues. Trimming took 4 bases from V and 4 from J; bases not matched to a gene: 13. Germline V gives CDR1 MGHRA, CDR2 YSYEKL.

This chain uses TRBV12-3 or TRBV12-4 with TRBJ2-7, with D unclear. Trimming removed 2 bases at V and 5 bases at J, with 10 bases between. CDR3 length: 13 residues. The CDR3 here is CASSLLGKDEQYF. CDR3 in DNA: TGTGCCAGCAGTTTACTAGGGAAGGACGAGCAGTACTTC.

This clonotype was detected many times. V usage is TRBV7-2 and J usage is TRBJ1-1, with 8 positions matching TRBD1. Looked up from germline, CDR1 is SGHTA and CDR2 is FQGNSA. V lost 4 bases, J lost 0 bases, and 4 bases stayed unmatched. The CDR3 totals 15 residues. The CDR3 sequence: CASSSRTGLNTEAFF. The DNA for the CDR3 is TGTGCCAGCAGCTCTCGGACAGGGTTGAACACTGAAGCTTTCTTT.

The chain joins TRBV15 to TRBJ1-3; weak D call: TRBD1 (6 bases). CDR3 size: 19 residues. CDR1 is LNHNV and CDR2 is YYDKDF in the germline V gene (reference sequence). The V end was cut by 3 bases, the J end by 3 bases, with 24 bases between. The CDR3 loop reads CATSSHLGGLIGGGNTIYF. The CDR3 region has the DNA TGTGCCACCAGCAGCCACCTCGGGGGCCTTATCGGTGGTGGAAACACCATATATTTT.

The chain links TRBV6-1 to TRBJ2-1; 13 bases are a match to TRBD2. The germline gives CDR1 MNHNS, CDR2 SASEGT. The CDR3 extends over 16 amino acids. Unmatched junction bases numbered 8, after V lost 6 bases and J lost 6 bases. CDR3 sequence: CASSLRLAGGRNEQFF. The CDR3 DNA reads as TGTGCCAGCAGCCTACGACTAGCGGGAGGTCGCAATGAGCAGTTCTTC.

The chain employs TRBV28 and TRBJ1-2; 7 nucleotides align to TRBD1. Germline CDR1 MDHEN, CDR2 SYDVKM. The CDR3 is 16 residues long. The J segment lost 4 bases and the V segment lost 5 bases, leaving 13 bases of the junction unmatched. Here the CDR3 DNA reads TGTGCCAGCAGTCCATCCCGGACAGGCGATAGCTATGGCTACACCTTC. Its protein product is CASSPSRTGDSYGYTF.

The genes are TRBV27 and TRBJ2-3, with a tentative D call TRBD1 (5 bases). From germline, CDR1 is MNHEY and CDR2 SMNVEV (reference sequence). The V end was cut by 10 bases, the J end by 6 bases, with 20 bases between. The CDR3 sequence is 14 residues long. Here the CDR3 reads CATADDPRQDTQYF. DNA for the CDR3: TGTGCCACTGCAGACGACCCACGACAGGATACGCAGTATTTT.

In regard to this clonotype: The junction shows a germline mismatch at one end, possibly a read error. The chain employs TRBV30 and TRBJ2-2; D is unresolved. This CDR3 spans 14 amino acids. The germline V gene encodes CDR1 GTSNPN and CDR2 SVGIG (reference sequence). CDR3 amino acids: CVWSNLLPDGELFF. As DNA, the CDR3 is TGTGTCTGGAGTAACTTACTGCCCGACGGGGAGCTGTTTTTT.

This clonotype has only a few counts. This sequence joins TRBV7-6 and TRBJ2-1, with D hard to call. With 3 bases removed from V and 7 bases from J, the gap between germline ends came to 13 bases. This CDR3 has 14 residues. Germline CDR1 SGHVS, CDR2 FNYEAQ. The CDR3 DNA follows: TGTGCCAGCAGCTTGGGGTCCGGCCGGAATGAGCAGTTCTTC. Residues: CASSLGSGRNEQFF.

In the case of this clonotype: Germline and junction disagree at one end, which may indicate a read error. V and J are TRBV7-2 and TRBJ2-1; unclear D gene. Germline V lookup: CDR1 SGHTA, CDR2 FQGNSA. CDR3 length: 17 residues. CDR3 in amino acids: CASSFRSLFSSYNDQFF. CDR3 nucleotides: TGTGCCAGCAGCTTCCGATCACTTTTTAGCTCCTACAATGATCAGTTCTTC.

This clonotype was seen more than once but under ten times. The chain is built from TRBV7-2 and TRBJ2-1, with 10 nucleotides matching TRBD2. The CDR3 runs 13 residues. The V and J ends lost 1 base and 10 bases, in that order; junction bases with no gene match: 1. Germline values: CDR1 SGHTA, CDR2 FQGNSA. CDR3 DNA sequence: TGTGCCAGCAGCTTAGAACTAGCGGGGGAGCAGTTCTTC. Its translation is CASSLELAGEQFF.

The gene calls are TRBV7-8 and TRBJ1-4, with 8 bases matching TRBD1. Germline V gene lookup returns CDR1 SGHVS and CDR2 FQNEAQ. The CDR3 extends over 13 amino acids. V lost 4 bases to trimming and J lost 7 bases; unmatched junction nucleotides: 2. CDR3 sequence reads: CASSSQGAEKLFF. In nucleotides, the CDR3 is TGTGCCAGCAGCTCTCAGGGGGCTGAAAAACTGTTTTTT.

This clonotype turned up a few times. The chain links TRBV6-2 or TRBV6-3 to TRBJ2-1, with 9 bases matching TRBD2. The germline V gene has CDR1 MNHEY and CDR2 SVGEGT. This CDR3 has 14 amino acids. The J segment lost 3 bases and the V segment lost 6 bases, leaving 3 bases of the junction unmatched. The CDR3 here is CASRPSGNYNEQFF. CDR3 nucleotide sequence: TGTGCCAGCAGACCTAGCGGGAACTACAATGAGCAGTTCTTC.

The rearrangement uses TRBV7-2 and TRBJ1-2, with D tentatively TRBD1 (5 bases). Germline V CDR1 and CDR2: SGHTA, FQGNSA. There are 14 residues in the CDR3. The V and J ends lost 4 bases and 4 bases respectively, with 13 bases between them. DNA for the CDR3: TGTGCCAGCAGCTCATTGGGGGATCTCTATGGCTACACCTTC. It translates to CASSSLGDLYGYTF.

The DNA of the CDR3 is TGTGCCAGCAGTGGGGCGGCGGGAGGGTCAAATGAGCAGTTCTTC. The encoded protein is CASSGAAGGSNEQFF. V gene TRBV6-1 combines with J gene TRBJ2-1; TRBD2 agrees at 9 bases. J lost 7 bases, V lost 4 bases, and 8 bases had no gene match. The germline V gene has CDR1 MNHNS and CDR2 SASEGT. This CDR3 is built from 15 residues.

In this sample, this clonotype turned up a few times. The gene calls are TRBV19 and TRBJ2-3; TRBD1 agrees at 8 bases. The junction had 7 bases not matched to a gene; V was cut back by 8 bases and J by 0 bases. The CDR3 runs 15 residues. Germline CDR1 and CDR2: LNHDA and SQIVND (reference sequence). Here the CDR3 DNA reads TGTGCCAGTCGGAACAGGGGGGCTAGCACAGATACGCAGTATTTT. Protein sequence: CASRNRGASTDTQYF.

The rearrangement joins TRBV7-3 to TRBJ2-5, with D perhaps matching TRBD2 (5 bases). V lost 6 bases and J 0 bases, leaving 17 bases between the germline ends. CDR1 and CDR2 from the germline V gene are SGHTA and FQGTGA. This CDR3 comprises 16 residues. The CDR3 bases are TGTGCCAGCAGTCAACCTATCGGACTTCACCAAGAGACCCAGTACTTC. This gives the protein CASSQPIGLHQETQYF.

The chain carries TRBV18 and TRBJ1-1, with a tentative D call TRBD1 (5 bases). Germline V gene lookup returns CDR1 KGHSH and CDR2 LQKENI. CDR3 length: 13 residues. The V and J ends lost 6 bases and 4 bases respectively, with 12 bases between them. The CDR3 region has the DNA TGTGCCAGCTCCCCCGGGGGGTTCACTGAAGCTTTCTTT. This sequence encodes CASSPGGFTEAFF.

The V gene is TRBV7-3, the J gene TRBJ2-1; TRBD2 matches at 8 bases. The germline CDR1 and CDR2 sequences are SGHTA and FQGTGA. With 2 bases clipped from V and 3 bases from J, the junction kept 6 bases outside the gene matches. This CDR3 has 16 amino acids. CDR3 amino acids: CASSLVPTSVYNEQFF. CDR3 bases: TGTGCCAGCAGCTTAGTTCCGACTAGCGTCTACAATGAGCAGTTCTTC. Complete variable domain (other parts from reference TRBV7-3 and TRBJ2-1): GAGVSQTPSNKVTEKGKYVELRCDPISGHTALYWYRQSLGQGPEFLIYFQGTGAADDSGLPNDRFFAVRPEGSVSTLKIQRTERGDSAVYLCASSLVPTSVYNEQFFGPGTRLTVL.

This clonotype was observed a few times. V gene TRBV7-2 combines with J gene TRBJ2-3; D not certain. The CDR3 runs to 13 residues. Trimming cost V 6 bases and J 4 bases, with 11 bases left between them. The V gene's germline CDR1 is SGHTA and CDR2 FQGNSA. The CDR3 loop is CASRQSSADTQYF. CDR3 nucleotides: TGTGCCAGCAGGCAAAGCTCCGCAGATACGCAGTATTTT.